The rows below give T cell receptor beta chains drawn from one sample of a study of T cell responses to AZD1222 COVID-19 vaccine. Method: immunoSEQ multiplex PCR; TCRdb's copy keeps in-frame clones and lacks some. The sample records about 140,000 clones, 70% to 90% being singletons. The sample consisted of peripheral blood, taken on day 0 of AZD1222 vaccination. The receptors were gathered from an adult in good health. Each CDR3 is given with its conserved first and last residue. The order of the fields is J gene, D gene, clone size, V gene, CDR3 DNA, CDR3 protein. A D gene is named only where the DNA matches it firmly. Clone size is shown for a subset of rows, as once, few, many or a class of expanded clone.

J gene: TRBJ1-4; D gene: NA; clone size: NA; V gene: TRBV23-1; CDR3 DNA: TGCGCCAGCAAAGTTCCAGGTGAAAAACTGTTTTTT; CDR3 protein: CASKVPGEKLFF
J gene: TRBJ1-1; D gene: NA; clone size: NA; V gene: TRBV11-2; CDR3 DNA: TGTGCCAGCAAGAAACCGGCAGGGAACGCTGAAGCTTTCTTT; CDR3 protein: CASKKPAGNAEAFF
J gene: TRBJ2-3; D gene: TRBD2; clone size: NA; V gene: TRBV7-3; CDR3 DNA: TGTGCCAGCAGCTCTAGCGGGAGGGCCAGAGATACGCAGTATTTT; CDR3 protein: CASSSSGRARDTQYF
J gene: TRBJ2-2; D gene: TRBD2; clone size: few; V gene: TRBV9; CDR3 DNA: TGTGCCAGCAGCCTAACCCAGCGGGGTAACACCGGGGAGCTGTTTTTT; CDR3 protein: CASSLTQRGNTGELFF
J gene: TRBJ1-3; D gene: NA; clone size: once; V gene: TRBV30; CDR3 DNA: TGTGCCTGGAGTAGGGGACTGCGCGGGGCTGGAAACACCATATATTTT; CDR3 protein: CAWSRGLRGAGNTIYF
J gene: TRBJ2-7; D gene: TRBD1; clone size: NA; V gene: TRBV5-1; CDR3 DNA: TGCGCCAGCAGCTTGTGGGGGCCAGGGGGCCGCTACGAGCAGTACTTC; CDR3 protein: CASSLWGPGGRYEQYF
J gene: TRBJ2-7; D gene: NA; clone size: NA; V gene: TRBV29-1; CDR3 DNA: TGCAGCGTGGCCCAGGCGAGCTCCTACGAGCAGTACTTC; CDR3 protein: CSVAQASSYEQYF
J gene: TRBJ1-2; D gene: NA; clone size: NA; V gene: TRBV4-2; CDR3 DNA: TGTGCCAGCAGCCAAGACGCAGGGGCCTATGGCTACACCTTC; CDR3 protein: CASSQDAGAYGYTF
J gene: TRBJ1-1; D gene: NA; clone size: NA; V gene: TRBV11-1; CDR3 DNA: TGTGCCAGCAGTCATACGGGGGGGAACACTGAAGCTTTCTTT; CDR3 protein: CASSHTGGNTEAFF
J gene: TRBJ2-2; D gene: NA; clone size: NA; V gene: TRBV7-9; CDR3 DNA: TGTGCCTCCTGGGGGGAAAACCGAACCACCGGGGAGCTGTTTTTT; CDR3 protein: CASWGENRTTGELFF
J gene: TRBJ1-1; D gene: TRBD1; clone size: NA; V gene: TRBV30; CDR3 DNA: TGTGCCTGGGGGGACAGGGGGCTTCGGGGCACTGAAGCTTTCTTT; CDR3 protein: CAWGDRGLRGTEAFF
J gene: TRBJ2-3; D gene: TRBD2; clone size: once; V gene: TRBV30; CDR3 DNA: TGTGCCTGGGTCCGGACTAGCGGGAGGGTAGATACGCAGTATTTT; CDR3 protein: CAWVRTSGRVDTQYF
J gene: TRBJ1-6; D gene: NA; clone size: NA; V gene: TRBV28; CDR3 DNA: TGTGCCAGCAGGGGGGCGAGGGCATCCTATAATTCACCCCTCCACTTT; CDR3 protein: CASRGARASYNSPLHF
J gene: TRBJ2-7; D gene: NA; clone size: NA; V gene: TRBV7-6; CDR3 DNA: TGTGCCAGCAGCTTAGGGGGCAGGGGTACGTTTGAGCAGTACTTC; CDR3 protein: CASSLGGRGTFEQYF
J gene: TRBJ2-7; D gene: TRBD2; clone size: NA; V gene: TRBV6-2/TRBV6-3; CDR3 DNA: TGTGCCAGCAGTCCACGTATAGCGGGAGGGCTAAACCTAGGGATCTACGAGCAGTACTTC; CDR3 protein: CASSPRIAGGLNLGIYEQYF
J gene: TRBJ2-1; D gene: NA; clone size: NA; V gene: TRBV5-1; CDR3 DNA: TGCGCCAGCAGCTTGGTAGGAGGAGGGTTGGATGAGCAGTTCTTC; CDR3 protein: CASSLVGGGLDEQFF
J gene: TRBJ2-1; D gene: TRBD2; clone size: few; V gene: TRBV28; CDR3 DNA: TGTGCCAGCAGAATTAGCGGGAGGCCCTACAATGAGCAGTTCTTC; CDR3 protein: CASRISGRPYNEQFF
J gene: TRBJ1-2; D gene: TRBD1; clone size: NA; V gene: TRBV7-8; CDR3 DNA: TGTGCCAGCAGCTTAGCCGTGGGGACAGGCTATGGCTACACCTTC; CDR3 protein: CASSLAVGTGYGYTF
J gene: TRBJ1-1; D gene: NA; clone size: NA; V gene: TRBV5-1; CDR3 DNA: TGCGCCAGCAGCTTGGGTCCTGGTTTGGACGACACTGAAGCTTTCTTT; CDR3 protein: CASSLGPGLDDTEAFF
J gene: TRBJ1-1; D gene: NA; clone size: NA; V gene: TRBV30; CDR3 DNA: TGTGCCTGGACCCTCGGGCAGGGCACTGAAGCTTTCTTT; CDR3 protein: CAWTLGQGTEAFF
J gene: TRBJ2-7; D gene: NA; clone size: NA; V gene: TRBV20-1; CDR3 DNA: TGCAGTGCCCCATATCCCTACGAGCAGTACTTC; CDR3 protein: CSAPYPYEQYF
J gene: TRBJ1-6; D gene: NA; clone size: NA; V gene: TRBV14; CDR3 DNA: TGTGCCAGCAGCTCCCCAGGGGCTGGAGGACTCTCACCCCTCCACTTT; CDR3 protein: CASSSPGAGGLSPLHF
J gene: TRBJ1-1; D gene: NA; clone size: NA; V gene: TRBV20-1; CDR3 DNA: TGCAGTGCTAGTTCTCAGTCGAGCACTGAAGCTTTCTTT; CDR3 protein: CSASSQSSTEAFF
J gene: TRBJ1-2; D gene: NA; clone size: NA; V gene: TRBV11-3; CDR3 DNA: TGTGCCAGCAGCTTAAGCTGGACTCACTATGGCTACACCTTC; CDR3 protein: CASSLSWTHYGYTF
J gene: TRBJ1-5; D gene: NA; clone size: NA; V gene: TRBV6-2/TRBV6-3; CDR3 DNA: TGTGCCAGCAGTTCGATCCAGGGTATAGGACAGCCCCAGCATTTT; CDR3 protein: CASSSIQGIGQPQHF
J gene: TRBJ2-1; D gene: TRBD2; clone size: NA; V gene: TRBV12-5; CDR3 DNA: TGTGCTAGTGGTTTGTCCCCTGGGCGGGAGGGCCGGAATGAGCAGTTCTTC; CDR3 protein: CASGLSPGREGRNEQFF
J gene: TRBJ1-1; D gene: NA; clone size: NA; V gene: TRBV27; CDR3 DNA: TGTGCCAGCAGTTCTTTAAGGGCTGAAGCTTTCTTT; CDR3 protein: CASSSLRAEAFF
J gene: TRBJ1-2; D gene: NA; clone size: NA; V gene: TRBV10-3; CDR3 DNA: TGTGCCATCAGTGAGTCTGGGCTGTCAACTTCTACGGGCTACACCTTC; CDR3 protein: CAISESGLSTSTGYTF
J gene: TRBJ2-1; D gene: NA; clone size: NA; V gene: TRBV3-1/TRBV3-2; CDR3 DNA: TGTGCCAGCAGCCATAATAGTAAATACAATGAGCAGTTCTTC; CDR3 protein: CASSHNSKYNEQFF
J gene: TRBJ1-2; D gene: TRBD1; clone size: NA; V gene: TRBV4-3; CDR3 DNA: TGCGCCAGCAGCCAAGGAGGGGGCGCGAATATGTATGGCTACACCTTC; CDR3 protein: CASSQGGGANMYGYTF
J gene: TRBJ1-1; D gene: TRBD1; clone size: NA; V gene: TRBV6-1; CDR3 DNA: TGTGCCAGCAGGGGCAGGGGGACTGAAGCTTTCTTT; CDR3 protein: CASRGRGTEAFF
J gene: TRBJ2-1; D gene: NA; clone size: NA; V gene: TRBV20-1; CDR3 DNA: TGCAGTGCTAACCTCTTCGATGAGCAGTTCTTC; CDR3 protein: CSANLFDEQFF
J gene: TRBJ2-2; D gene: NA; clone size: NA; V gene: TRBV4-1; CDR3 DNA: TGCGCCAGCAGCCAACAACCAGGGACCCCGAACACCGGGGAGCTGTTTTTT; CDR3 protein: CASSQQPGTPNTGELFF
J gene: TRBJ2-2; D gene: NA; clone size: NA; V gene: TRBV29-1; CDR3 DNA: TGCAGCGCGACAGTCACCGCGAACACCGGGGAGCTGTTTTTT; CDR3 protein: CSATVTANTGELFF
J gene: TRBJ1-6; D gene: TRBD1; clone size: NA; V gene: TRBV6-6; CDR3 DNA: TGTGCCAGCAGACGACAGGGGGGCAGCTCCTATAATTCACCCCTCCACTTT; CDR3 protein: CASRRQGGSSYNSPLHF
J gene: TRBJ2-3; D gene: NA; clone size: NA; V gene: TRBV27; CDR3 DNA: TGTGCCAGCAGTTTATCGCAGTACCTCACAGATACGCAGTATTTT; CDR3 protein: CASSLSQYLTDTQYF
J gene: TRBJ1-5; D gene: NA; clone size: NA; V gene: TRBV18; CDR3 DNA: TGTGCCAGCTCACGGGAAGGCCCGAAGCCCCAGCATTTT; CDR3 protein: CASSREGPKPQHF
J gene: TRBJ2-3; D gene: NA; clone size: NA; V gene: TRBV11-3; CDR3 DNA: TGTGCCAGCAGATTTCCGGGACCCAACGTCAGCACAGATACGCAGTATTTT; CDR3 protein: CASRFPGPNVSTDTQYF
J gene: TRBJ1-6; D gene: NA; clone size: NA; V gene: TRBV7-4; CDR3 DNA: TGTGCCAGCAGCTTCGCCGTAGACAGTAGGGTAACTTCACCCCTCCACTTT; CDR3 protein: CASSFAVDSRVTSPLHF
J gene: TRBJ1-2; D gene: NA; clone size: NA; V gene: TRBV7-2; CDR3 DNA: TGTGCCAGCAGCCTGGGACCCGGAGATGGCTACACCTTC; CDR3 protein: CASSLGPGDGYTF
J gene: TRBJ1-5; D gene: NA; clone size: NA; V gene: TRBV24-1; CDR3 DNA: TGTGCCACCAGTGAAGAAGGGAAATGGAATCAGCCCCAGCATTTT; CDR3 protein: CATSEEGKWNQPQHF
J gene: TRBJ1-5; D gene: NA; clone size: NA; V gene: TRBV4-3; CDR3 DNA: TGCGCCAGCAGCCAATTCACAGGGATGTATCAGCCCCAGCATTTT; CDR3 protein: CASSQFTGMYQPQHF
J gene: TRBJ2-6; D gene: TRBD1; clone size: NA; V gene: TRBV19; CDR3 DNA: TGTGCCAGTAGGCTCGGGACAGGGGTGCCTGGGGCCAACGTCCTGACTTTC; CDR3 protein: CASRLGTGVPGANVLTF
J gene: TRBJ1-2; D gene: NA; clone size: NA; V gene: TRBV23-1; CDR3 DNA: TGCGCCAGTGGTAAGGGTGAATTCCATGGCTACACCTTC; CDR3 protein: CASGKGEFHGYTF
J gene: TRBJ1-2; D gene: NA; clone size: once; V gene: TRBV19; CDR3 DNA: TGTGCCAGTAGATGGCGAGTTGACTATGGCTACACCTTC; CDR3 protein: CASRWRVDYGYTF
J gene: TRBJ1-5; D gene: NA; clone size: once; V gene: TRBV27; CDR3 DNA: TGTGCCAGCAGCACTCAGGGGACTCCTAGCAATCAGCCCCAGCATTTT; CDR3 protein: CASSTQGTPSNQPQHF
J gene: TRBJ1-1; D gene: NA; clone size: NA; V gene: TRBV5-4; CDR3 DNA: TGTGCCAGCAGCTTCGGGCAGGGTAGGACTGAAGCTTTCTTT; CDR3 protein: CASSFGQGRTEAFF
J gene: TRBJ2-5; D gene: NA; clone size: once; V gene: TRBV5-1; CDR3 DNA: TGCGCCAGCAGCTTTGGAAGCCCAGCAGAGACCCAGTACTTC; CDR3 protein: CASSFGSPAETQYF
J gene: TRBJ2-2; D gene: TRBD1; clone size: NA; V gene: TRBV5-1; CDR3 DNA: TGCGCCAGCACTCCTGCGGGACAGGGAACCGGGGAGCTGTTTTTT; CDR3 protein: CASTPAGQGTGELFF
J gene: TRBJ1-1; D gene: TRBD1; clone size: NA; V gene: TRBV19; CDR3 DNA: TGTGCCAGCCGGGACAGGGGGCGATCGGCTTTCTTT; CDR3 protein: CASRDRGRSAFF
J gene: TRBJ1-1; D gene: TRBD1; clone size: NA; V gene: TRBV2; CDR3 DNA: TGTGCCAGCAGAGAGACGACGACAGGGCCGGGCACTGAAGCTTTCTTT; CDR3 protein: CASRETTTGPGTEAFF
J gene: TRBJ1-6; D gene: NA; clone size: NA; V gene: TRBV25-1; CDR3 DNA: TGTGCCAGCAGTGGGGGTTCACCCCTCCACTTT; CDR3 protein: CASSGGSPLHF
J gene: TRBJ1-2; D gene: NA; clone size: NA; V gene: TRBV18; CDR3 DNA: TGTGCCAGCTCATCCCTCCAGGGCAGGGCCGATCTAGCTAACTATGGCTACACCTTC; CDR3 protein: CASSSLQGRADLANYGYTF
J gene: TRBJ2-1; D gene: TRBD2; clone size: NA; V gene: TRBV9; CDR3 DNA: TGTGCCAGCAGCGATAATAATAGCGGGAGGGTAGGTTACAATGAGCAGTTCTTC; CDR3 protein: CASSDNNSGRVGYNEQFF